The 9 T cell receptor beta chains below come from one sample, sequenced in a study of CD8+ T cells in alopecia areata. RNA extraction was followed by reverse transcription into cDNA, which acted as the sequencing template. This table comes from immunoSEQ multiplex PCR, and its TCRdb copy is limited to in-frame clones, with some not included. The table records about 250,000 clones, 67% of them present only once. The sequences come from CD4+ T cells sorted from blood, collected at week 0. The source of these receptors is a human donor with alopecia areata.

This clone has more than one count but fewer than ten. The chain is built from TRBV5-1 and TRBJ2-2, with D possibly being TRBD1 (6 bases). This CDR3 is built from 15 residues. Per the germline V gene, CDR1 is SGHRS and CDR2 is YFSETQ. With 4 bases removed from V and 2 bases from J, the gap between germline ends came to 12 bases. CDR3 sequence reads: CASSDDRKNTGELFF. The CDR3 bases are TGCGCCAGCAGCGACGACAGGAAAAACACCGGGGAGCTGTTTTTT.

CDR3 in DNA: TGTGCCAGCGGGACACGTCTCTACGAGCAGTACTTC. Its protein is CASGTRLYEQYF. The rearrangement uses TRBV5-6 and TRBJ2-7; a weak D match, TRBD1 (6 bases). The length of the CDR3 is 12 residues. V was clipped by 7 bases and J by 3 bases, with 11 bases between them. The germline gives CDR1 SGHDT, CDR2 YYEEEE.

The chain links TRBV6-1 to TRBJ2-7, with TRBD1 identical over 9 bases. Germline CDR1 reads MNHNS; CDR2 reads SASEGT. J gave up 3 bases and V 2 bases, and 14 bases lay outside the gene matches. There are 18 residues in the CDR3. The CDR3 is CASSELFGQGLYFYEQYF. The CDR3 bases are TGTGCCAGCAGTGAATTGTTCGGACAGGGGCTTTACTTCTACGAGCAGTACTTC.

V usage is TRBV30 and J usage is TRBJ2-2; 7 nucleotides align to TRBD1. The CDR3 is 14 residues long. CDR1 GTSNPN and CDR2 SVGIG come from the germline V gene (reference sequence). V dropped 6 bases and J dropped 2; count of bases not matched to a gene: 6. The CDR3 is CACQGQKNTGELFF. The CDR3 coding sequence is TGTGCCTGCCAGGGACAGAAAAACACCGGGGAGCTGTTTTTT.

With respect to this clone: The same CDR3 can be traced to other DNA sequences in this sample. DNA for the CDR3: TGCAGCGTGGGACAGGGAGCAGATACGCAGTATTTT. It is translated as CSVGQGADTQYF. The chain couples TRBV29-1 to TRBJ2-3; 9 bases are a match to TRBD1. CDR3 length equals 12 residues. The germline CDR1 and CDR2 sequences are SQVTM and ANQGSEA. V gave up 6 bases and J gave up 4 bases; unmatched junction bases: 2.

V and J are TRBV4-1 and TRBJ2-5; D possibly corresponds to TRBD1 (7 bases). The CDR3 runs to 14 residues. The germline V and J ends were trimmed by 3 bases and 2 bases, with 10 bases remaining between them. In germline, CDR1 is MGHRA, CDR2 YSYEKL. The CDR3 bases are TGCGCCAGCAGCCAGGCAGGGGGGCAAGAGACCCAGTACTTC. Its translation: CASSQAGGQETQYF.

The chain couples TRBV9 to TRBJ1-1, with unresolved D. V lost 0 bases to trimming and J lost 0 bases, with 3 bases between them. There are 13 residues in the CDR3. In germline, CDR1 is SGDLS, CDR2 YYNGEE. CDR3 sequence (DNA): TGTGCCAGCAGCGTAGTAGTGAACACTGAAGCTTTCTTT. Translated, it gives CASSVVVNTEAFF.

This clone appeared a few times. V usage is TRBV7-2 and J usage is TRBJ2-5, with 7 bases aligning to TRBD2. The CDR3 covers 12 residues. With V trimmed by 0 bases and J by 11 bases, 3 bases remained unmatched. The germline gives CDR1 SGHTA, CDR2 FQGNSA. The CDR3: CASSLAGREQYF. The DNA for the CDR3 is TGTGCCAGCAGCTTAGCAGGGCGGGAGCAGTACTTC.

V and J are TRBV29-1 and TRBJ2-1; 8 bases align to TRBD2. CDR1 and CDR2 (germline): SQVTM, ANQGSEA. V trimming: 7 bases; J trimming: 6 bases; junction bases outside the gene matches: 5. The CDR3 spans 12 residues. CDR3 residues: CSASLAVNEQFF. CDR3 in DNA: TGCAGCGCCTCACTAGCGGTCAATGAGCAGTTCTTC.